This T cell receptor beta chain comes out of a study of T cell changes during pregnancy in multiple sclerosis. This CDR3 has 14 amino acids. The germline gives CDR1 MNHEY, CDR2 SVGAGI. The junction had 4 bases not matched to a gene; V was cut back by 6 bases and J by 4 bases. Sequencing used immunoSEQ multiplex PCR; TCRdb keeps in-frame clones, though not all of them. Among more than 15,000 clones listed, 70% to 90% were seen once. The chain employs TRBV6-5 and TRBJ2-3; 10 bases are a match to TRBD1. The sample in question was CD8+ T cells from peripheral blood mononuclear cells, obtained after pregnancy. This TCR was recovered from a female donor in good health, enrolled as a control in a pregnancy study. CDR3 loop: CASRGTGDADTQYF. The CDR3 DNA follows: TGTGCCAGCAGAGGGACAGGGGACGCAGATACGCAGTATTTT.